These 17 T cell receptor beta chains were sequenced from one sample in a study of blood T cells in healthy people across ages. Alongside a J-beta primer mix, a sample-barcoded 5' primer served in a second PCR lasting roughly 6 to 11 cycles. Each CDR3 protein gets one entry after TCRdb re-called the 5' RACE reads with MiXCR. The sample includes 700,000 to 950,000 distinct CDR3 sequences, about 40% seen only once; the top ten take roughly 19%. The source material was blood. The receptors come from a woman in her sixties or seventies in good health.

This clonotype was observed once. The V and J genes are TRBV3-1 and TRBJ2-2; the D is unclear. This CDR3 comprises 19 residues. The germline V gene encodes CDR1 LGHDT and CDR2 YNNKEL (reference sequence). V lost 0 bases and J 0 bases, leaving 17 bases between the germline ends. CDR3 sequence: CASSQDYSLRSTNTGELFF. The CDR3 DNA reads TGTGCCAGCAGCCAAGATTATAGTTTACGATCTACGAACACCGGGGAGCTGTTTTTT.

The chain couples TRBV5-1 to TRBJ2-3; no reliable D call. Trimming removed 8 bases from V and 2 bases from J, with 15 bases in between. The V gene's germline CDR1 is SGHRS and CDR2 YFSETQ. This CDR3 is 14 amino acids long. The CDR3 is CASNPGPHTDTQYF. The CDR3 DNA is TGCGCCAGTAATCCAGGCCCCCACACAGATACGCAGTATTTT.

The rearrangement uses TRBV9 and TRBJ2-1, with TRBD2 matching 9 bases. Losses at the gene ends were 3 bases for V and 2 bases for J; bases not matched to a gene: 3. Germline V lookup: CDR1 SGDLS, CDR2 YYNGEE. This CDR3 is 15 amino acids long. The CDR3 bases are TGTGCCAGCAGCGGCTCTAGCGGGGCCTACAATGAGCAGTTCTTC. It translates to CASSGSSGAYNEQFF.

The chain has TRBV28 and TRBJ1-1; 10 positions match TRBD1. The germline gives CDR1 MDHEN, CDR2 SYDVKM. This CDR3 spans 16 amino acids. After removal of 8 bases from V and 4 bases from J, the junction contained 13 bases not matched to a gene. DNA for the CDR3: TGTGCCAGCGGTTCGACAGGGGGCGCTTTTTCCACTGAAGCTTTCTTT. It encodes CASGSTGGAFSTEAFF.

This clonotype showed up many times. The V call is TRBV4-2, the J call TRBJ2-5; TRBD1 agrees at 10 bases. The germline V gene has CDR1 LGHNA and CDR2 YNFKEQ. The CDR3 extends over 16 amino acids. The J segment lost 3 bases and the V segment lost 1 base, leaving 5 bases of the junction unmatched. The CDR3 DNA sequence: TGTGCCAGCAGCCAAGGATACGGGACAGGGGAAGAGACCCAGTACTTC. Its translation: CASSQGYGTGEETQYF.

This clonotype was seen at least ten times. The rearrangement uses TRBV3-1 and TRBJ1-6; 10 bases are shared with TRBD1. Germline V gene lookup returns CDR1 LGHDT and CDR2 YNNKEL (reference sequence). V gave up 4 bases and J gave up 6 bases; unmatched junction bases: 3. The CDR3 covers 15 residues. CDR3 nucleotides: TGTGCCAGCAGCCCAGGACAGGGGGTTAATTCACCCCTCCACTTT. This gives the protein CASSPGQGVNSPLHF.

The chain uses TRBV4-2 and TRBJ1-1; the D gene is possibly TRBD1 (5 bases). This CDR3 has 14 amino acids. Germline V gives CDR1 LGHNA, CDR2 YNFKEQ. The V end lost 1 base, the J end lost 1 base, and 7 bases lay between the germline ends. CDR3 DNA: TGTGCCAGCAGCCAAGGGGACGGGAACACTGAAGCTTTCTTT. This codes for CASSQGDGNTEAFF.

The rearrangement joins TRBV30 to TRBJ1-2, with a weak D call TRBD1 (6 bases). CDR3 length: 13 residues. With 0 bases removed from V and 8 bases from J, the gap between germline ends came to 13 bases. Germline V lookup: CDR1 GTSNPN, CDR2 SVGIG (reference sequence). The CDR3 sequence: CAWSVGGRLGYTF. CDR3 coding DNA: TGTGCCTGGAGTGTAGGGGGGCGTCTGGGCTACACCTTC.

V usage is TRBV18 and J usage is TRBJ2-7; D gene ambiguous. The CDR3 extends over 16 amino acids. With 2 bases removed from V and 0 bases from J, the gap between germline ends came to 14 bases. Germline CDR1 is KGHSH and CDR2 is LQKENI. As DNA, the CDR3 is TGTGCCAGCTCACCATATGCCGGTGGGGACTCCTACGAGCAGTACTTC. Protein sequence: CASSPYAGGDSYEQYF.

The chain recombines TRBV3-1 with TRBJ2-2; D unresolved. The ends were cut back, 0 bases at V and 6 bases at J, with 5 bases in the middle. Germline CDR1 reads LGHDT; CDR2 reads YNNKEL (reference sequence). The CDR3 spans 13 residues. CDR3 sequence (DNA): TGTGCCAGCAGCCAAGATTTGGCCGGGGAGCTGTTTTTT. Translating it yields CASSQDLAGELFF.

This clonotype was seen more than once but under ten times. The genes are TRBV14 and TRBJ2-7; D unresolved. The germline V and J ends were trimmed by 3 bases and 3 bases, with 12 bases remaining between them. The germline gives CDR1 SGHDN, CDR2 FVKESK. The CDR3 contains 14 residues. The CDR3 loop is CASSHNLAGYEQYF. In DNA, the CDR3 is TGTGCCAGCAGCCATAACTTAGCCGGCTACGAGCAGTACTTC. Full variable domain (rest looked up from reference TRBV14 and TRBJ2-7): EAGVTQFPSHSVIEKGQTVTLRCDPISGHDNLYWYRRVMGKEIKFLLHFVKESKQDESGMPNNRFLAERTGGTYSTLKVQPAELEDSGVYFCASSHNLAGYEQYFGPGTRLTVT.

This clonotype showed up just a few times. This chain connects TRBV7-3 to TRBJ2-1, with 7 bases identical to TRBD1. The CDR3 has 16 amino acids. CDR1 is SGHTA, CDR2 FQGTGA, per germline. The trim removed 0 bases at V and 2 bases at J, leaving 4 bases unmatched. The chain's CDR3 is CASSLTKDRPYNEQFF. The CDR3 coding sequence is TGTGCCAGCAGCTTAACCAAGGACAGGCCCTACAATGAGCAGTTCTTC.

This clonotype was observed a handful of times. The V call is TRBV28, the J call TRBJ2-7; D unresolved. Germline V gives CDR1 MDHEN, CDR2 SYDVKM. The V gene lost 6 bases and the J gene lost 7 bases, with 13 bases spanning the gap. The CDR3 spans 12 residues. DNA for the CDR3: TGTGCCAGCAGCCGACCGGGTCGTGAGCAGTACTTC. This codes for CASSRPGREQYF.

V gene TRBV6-2 or TRBV6-3 combines with J gene TRBJ2-1; 11 bases fit TRBD2. Germline V lookup: CDR1 MNHEY, CDR2 SVGEGT. The CDR3 covers 18 residues. Losses at the gene ends were 2 bases for V and 0 bases for J; bases not matched to a gene: 6. The CDR3: CASSYGTSGYTSYNEQFF. DNA of the CDR3: TGTGCCAGCAGTTACGGGACTAGCGGATATACCTCCTACAATGAGCAGTTCTTC.

The chain combines TRBV20-1 with TRBJ2-1; 11 bases fit TRBD2. Germline trimming cut 5 bases from V and 3 bases from J; bases unmatched to any gene: 3. The CDR3 loop spans 14 amino acids. Per germline, CDR1 DFQATT and CDR2 SNEGSKA (reference sequence). As DNA, the CDR3 is TGCAGTGCTGAAACTAGCGGGAGCTACAATGAGCAGTTCTTC. It yields the protein CSAETSGSYNEQFF.

The chain combines TRBV4-3 with TRBJ1-5; D is uncertain. The V gene's germline CDR1 is LGHNA and CDR2 YSLEER. This CDR3 region has 13 residues. V was cut by 1 base and J by 9 bases, with 10 bases left in between. Here the CDR3 reads CASSQGLSLPQHF. In DNA form, the CDR3 reads TGCGCCAGCAGCCAAGGCCTTTCATTGCCCCAGCATTTT.

CDR3 in DNA: TGTGCCAGCAGCTTACTAACAGGGGTGGCGACTGAAGCTTTCTTT. Its translation is CASSLLTGVATEAFF. The gene calls are TRBV7-9 and TRBJ1-1; 7 positions match TRBD1. This CDR3 has 15 residues. Germline trimming cut 2 bases from V and 5 bases from J; bases unmatched to any gene: 8. Germline values: CDR1 SEHNR, CDR2 FQNEAQ (reference sequence).